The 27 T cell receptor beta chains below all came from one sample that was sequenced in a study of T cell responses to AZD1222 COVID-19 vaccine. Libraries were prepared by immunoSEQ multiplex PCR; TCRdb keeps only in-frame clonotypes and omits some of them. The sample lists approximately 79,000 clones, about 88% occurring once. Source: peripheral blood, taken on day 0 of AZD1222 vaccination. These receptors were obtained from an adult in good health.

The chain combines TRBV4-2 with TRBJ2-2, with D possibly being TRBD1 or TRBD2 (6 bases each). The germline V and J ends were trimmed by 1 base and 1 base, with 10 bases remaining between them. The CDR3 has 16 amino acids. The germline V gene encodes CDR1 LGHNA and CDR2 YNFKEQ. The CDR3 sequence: CASSQGGRENTGELFF. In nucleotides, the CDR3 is TGTGCCAGCAGCCAAGGGGGGCGGGAGAACACCGGGGAGCTGTTTTTT.

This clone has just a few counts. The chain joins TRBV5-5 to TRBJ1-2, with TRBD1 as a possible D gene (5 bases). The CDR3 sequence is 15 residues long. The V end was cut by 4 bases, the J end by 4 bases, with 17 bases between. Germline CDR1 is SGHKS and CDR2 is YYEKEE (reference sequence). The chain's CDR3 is CASSPIGGRGYGYTF. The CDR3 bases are TGTGCCAGCAGCCCAATCGGGGGGAGGGGCTATGGCTACACCTTC.

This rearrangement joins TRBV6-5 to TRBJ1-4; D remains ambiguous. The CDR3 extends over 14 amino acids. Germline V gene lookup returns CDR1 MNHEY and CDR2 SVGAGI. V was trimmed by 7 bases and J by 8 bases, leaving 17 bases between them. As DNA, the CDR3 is TGTGCCAGCACCTTGACTTTCCTAGGGGAAAAACTGTTTTTT. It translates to CASTLTFLGEKLFF.

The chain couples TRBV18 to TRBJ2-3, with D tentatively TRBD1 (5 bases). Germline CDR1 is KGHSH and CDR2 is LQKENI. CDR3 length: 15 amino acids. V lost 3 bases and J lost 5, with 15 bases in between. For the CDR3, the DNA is TGTGCCAGCTCACCCAAACCGGACACCGGAGATACGCAGTATTTT. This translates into CASSPKPDTGDTQYF.

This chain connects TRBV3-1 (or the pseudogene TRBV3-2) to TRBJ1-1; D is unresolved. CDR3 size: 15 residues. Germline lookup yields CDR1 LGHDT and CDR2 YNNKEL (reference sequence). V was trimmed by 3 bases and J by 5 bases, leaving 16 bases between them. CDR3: CASSHHGRVRTEAFF. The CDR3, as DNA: TGTGCCAGCAGCCATCATGGAAGGGTGAGGACTGAAGCTTTCTTT.

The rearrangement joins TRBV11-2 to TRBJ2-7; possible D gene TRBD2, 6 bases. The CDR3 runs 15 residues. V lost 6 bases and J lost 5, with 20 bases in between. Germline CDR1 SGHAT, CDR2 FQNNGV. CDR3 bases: TGTGCCAGCAGAAGTGGGCGGGGACGGTCCCACGAGCAGTACGTC. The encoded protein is CASRSGRGRSHEQYV.

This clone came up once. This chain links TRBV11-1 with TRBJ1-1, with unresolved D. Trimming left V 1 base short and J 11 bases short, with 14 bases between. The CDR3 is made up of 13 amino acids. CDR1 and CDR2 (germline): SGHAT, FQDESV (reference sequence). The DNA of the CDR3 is TGTGCCAGCAGCTTAGGTTCAAGTGGCGGGGCTTTCTTT. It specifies CASSLGSSGGAFF. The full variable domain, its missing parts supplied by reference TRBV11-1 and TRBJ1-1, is EAEVAQSPRYKITEKSQAVAFWCDPISGHATLYWYRQILGQGPELLVQFQDESVVDDSQLPKDRFSAERLKGVDSTLKIQPAELGDSAMYLCASSLGSSGGAFFGQGTRLTVV.

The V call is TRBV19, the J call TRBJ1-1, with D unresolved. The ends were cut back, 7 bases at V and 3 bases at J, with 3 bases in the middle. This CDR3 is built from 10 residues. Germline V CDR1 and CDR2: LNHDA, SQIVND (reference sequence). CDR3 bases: TGTGCCAGTAAGGACACTGAAGCTTTCTTT. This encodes CASKDTEAFF. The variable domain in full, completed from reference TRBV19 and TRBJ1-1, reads DGGITQSPKYLFRKEGQNVTLSCEQNLNHDAMYWYRQDPGQGLRLIYYSQIVNDFQKGDIAEGYSVSREKKESFPLTVTSAQKNPTAFYLCASKDTEAFFGQGTRLTVV.

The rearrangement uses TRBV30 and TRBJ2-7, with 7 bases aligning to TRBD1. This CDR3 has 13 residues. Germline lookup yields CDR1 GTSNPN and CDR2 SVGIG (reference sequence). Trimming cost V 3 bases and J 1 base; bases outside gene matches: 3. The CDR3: CAWRVRGSYEQYF. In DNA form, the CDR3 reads TGTGCCTGGAGAGTCAGGGGGTCCTACGAGCAGTACTTC. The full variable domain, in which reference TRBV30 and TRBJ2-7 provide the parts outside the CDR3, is SQTIHQWPATLVQPVGSPLSLECTVEGTSNPNLYWYRQAAGRGLQLLFYSVGIGQISSEVPQNLSASRPQDRQFILSSKKLLLSDSGFYLCAWRVRGSYEQYFGPGTRLTVT.

CDR3 coding DNA: TGCGCCAGCAGCACTGGACAGGGGGCAATGACAGATACGCAGTATTTT. Residues: CASSTGQGAMTDTQYF. The genes are TRBV5-1 and TRBJ2-3; 11 nucleotides line up with TRBD1. The CDR3 runs 16 residues. The germline gives CDR1 SGHRS, CDR2 YFSETQ. V lost 4 bases, J lost 3 bases, and 7 bases stayed unmatched.

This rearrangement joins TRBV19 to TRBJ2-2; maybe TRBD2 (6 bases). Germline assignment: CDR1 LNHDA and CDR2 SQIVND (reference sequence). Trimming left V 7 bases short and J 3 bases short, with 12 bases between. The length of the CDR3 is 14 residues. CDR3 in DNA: TGTGCCAGTACCCCGGACTATTACACCGGGGAGCTGTTTTTT. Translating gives CASTPDYYTGELFF.

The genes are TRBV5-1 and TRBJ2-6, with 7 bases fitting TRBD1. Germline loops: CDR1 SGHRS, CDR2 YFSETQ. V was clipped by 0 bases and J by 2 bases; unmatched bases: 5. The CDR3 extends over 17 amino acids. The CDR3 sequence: CASSLEGQGAGANVLTF. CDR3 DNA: TGCGCCAGCAGCTTGGAGGGTCAGGGGGCTGGGGCCAACGTCCTGACTTTC.

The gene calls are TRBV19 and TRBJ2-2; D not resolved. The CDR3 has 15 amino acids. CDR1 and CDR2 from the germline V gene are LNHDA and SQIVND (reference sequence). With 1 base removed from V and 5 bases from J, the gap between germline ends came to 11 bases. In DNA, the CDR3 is TGTGCCAGTAGTATAGTAGACATTATTACCGGGGAGCTGTTTTTT. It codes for CASSIVDIITGELFF.

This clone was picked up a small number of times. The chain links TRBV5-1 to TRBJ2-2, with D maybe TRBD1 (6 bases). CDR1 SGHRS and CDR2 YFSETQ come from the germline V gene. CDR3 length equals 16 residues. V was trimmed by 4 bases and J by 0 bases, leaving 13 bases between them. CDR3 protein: CASSASGAPNTGELFF. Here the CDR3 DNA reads TGCGCCAGCAGCGCTTCAGGGGCCCCGAACACCGGGGAGCTGTTTTTT. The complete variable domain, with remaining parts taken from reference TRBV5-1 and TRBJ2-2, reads KAGVTQTPRYLIKTRGQQVTLSCSPISGHRSVSWYQQTPGQGLQFLFEYFSETQRNKGNFPGRFSGRQFSNSRSEMNVSTLELGDSALYLCASSASGAPNTGELFFGEGSRLTVL.

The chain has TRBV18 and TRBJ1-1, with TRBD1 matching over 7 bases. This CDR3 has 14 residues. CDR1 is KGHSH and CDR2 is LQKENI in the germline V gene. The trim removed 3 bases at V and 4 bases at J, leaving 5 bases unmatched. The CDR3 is CASSPQGEGTEAFF. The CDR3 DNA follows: TGTGCCAGCTCACCCCAGGGGGAGGGCACTGAAGCTTTCTTT.

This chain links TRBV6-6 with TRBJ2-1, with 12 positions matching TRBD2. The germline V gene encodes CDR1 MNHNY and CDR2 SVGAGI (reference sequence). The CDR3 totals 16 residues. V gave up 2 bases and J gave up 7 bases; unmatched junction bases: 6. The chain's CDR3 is CASSYGGTSGRNEQFF. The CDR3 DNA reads TGTGCCAGCAGTTACGGGGGTACTAGCGGGAGGAATGAGCAGTTCTTC.

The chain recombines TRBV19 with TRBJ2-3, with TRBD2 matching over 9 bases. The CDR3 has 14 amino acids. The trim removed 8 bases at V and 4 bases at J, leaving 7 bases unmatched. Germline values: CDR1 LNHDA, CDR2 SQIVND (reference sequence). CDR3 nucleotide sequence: TGTGCCAGTGCAAGCGGGAGGCCGCCAGATACGCAGTATTTT. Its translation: CASASGRPPDTQYF.

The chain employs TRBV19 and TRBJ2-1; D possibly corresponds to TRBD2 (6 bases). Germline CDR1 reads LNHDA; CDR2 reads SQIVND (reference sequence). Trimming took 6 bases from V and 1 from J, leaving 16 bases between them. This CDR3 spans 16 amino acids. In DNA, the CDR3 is TGTGCCAGTAGAAAGGAGGGCGGAGGATCCTACAATGAGCAGTTCTTC. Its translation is CASRKEGGGSYNEQFF. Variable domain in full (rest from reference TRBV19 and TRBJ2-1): DGGITQSPKYLFRKEGQNVTLSCEQNLNHDAMYWYRQDPGQGLRLIYYSQIVNDFQKGDIAEGYSVSREKKESFPLTVTSAQKNPTAFYLCASRKEGGGSYNEQFFGPGTRLTVL.

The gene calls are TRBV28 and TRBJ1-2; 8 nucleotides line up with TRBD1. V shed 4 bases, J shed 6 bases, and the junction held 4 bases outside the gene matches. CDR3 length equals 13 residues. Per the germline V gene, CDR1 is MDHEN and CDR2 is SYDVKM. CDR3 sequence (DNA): TGTGCCAGCAGTTCGCCAGGGGGCAATGGCTACACCTTC. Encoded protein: CASSSPGGNGYTF.

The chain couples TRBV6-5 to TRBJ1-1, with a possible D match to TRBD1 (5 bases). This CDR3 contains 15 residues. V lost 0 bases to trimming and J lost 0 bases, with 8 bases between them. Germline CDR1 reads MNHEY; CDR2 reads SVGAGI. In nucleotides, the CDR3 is TGTGCCAGCAGTTACTCGGGGACCATGAACACTGAAGCTTTCTTT. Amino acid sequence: CASSYSGTMNTEAFF.

In DNA, the CDR3 is TGCGCCAGCAGCCAAGTCCTCCGGCGCGAGCAGTACTTC. This sequence encodes CASSQVLRREQYF. The genes are TRBV4-1 and TRBJ2-7; D gene ambiguous. V was trimmed by 1 base and J by 6 bases, leaving 10 bases between them. Germline loops: CDR1 MGHRA, CDR2 YSYEKL. The CDR3 spans 13 residues.

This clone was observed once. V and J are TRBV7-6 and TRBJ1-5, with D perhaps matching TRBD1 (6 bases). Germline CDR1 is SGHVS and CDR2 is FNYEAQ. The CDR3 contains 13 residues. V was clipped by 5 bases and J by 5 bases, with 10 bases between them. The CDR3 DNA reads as TGTGCCAGCAGCACTGGACAGTATCAGCCCCAGCATTTT. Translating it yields CASSTGQYQPQHF.

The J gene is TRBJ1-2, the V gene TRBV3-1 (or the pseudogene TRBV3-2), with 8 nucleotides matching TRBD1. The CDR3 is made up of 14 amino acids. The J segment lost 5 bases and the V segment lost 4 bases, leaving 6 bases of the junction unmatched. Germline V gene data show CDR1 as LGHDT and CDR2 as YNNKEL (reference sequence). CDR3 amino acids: CASSPGQGLYGYTF. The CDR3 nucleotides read TGTGCCAGCAGCCCCGGACAGGGATTATATGGCTACACCTTC.

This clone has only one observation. The CDR3 nucleotides are TGTGCCAGCAGCTTGAGTGCTAGCACAGATACGCAGTATTTT. It codes for CASSLSASTDTQYF. This chain connects TRBV7-2 to TRBJ2-3; D is unclear. The CDR3 sequence is 14 residues long. The V end was cut by 3 bases, the J end by 0 bases, with 7 bases between. Germline lookup yields CDR1 SGHTA and CDR2 FQGNSA.

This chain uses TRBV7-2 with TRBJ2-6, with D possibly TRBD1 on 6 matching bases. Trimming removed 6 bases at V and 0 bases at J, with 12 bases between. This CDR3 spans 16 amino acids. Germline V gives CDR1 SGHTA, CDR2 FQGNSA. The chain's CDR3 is CASSRGINSGANVLTF. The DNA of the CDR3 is TGTGCCAGCAGTAGGGGGATAAACTCTGGGGCCAACGTCCTGACTTTC.

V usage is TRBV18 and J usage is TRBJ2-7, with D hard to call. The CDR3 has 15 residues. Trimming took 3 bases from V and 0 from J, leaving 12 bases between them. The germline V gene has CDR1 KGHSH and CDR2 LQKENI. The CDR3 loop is CASSPGPHRSYEQYV. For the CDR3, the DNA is TGTGCCAGCTCACCCGGGCCACACCGCTCCTACGAGCAGTACGTC.

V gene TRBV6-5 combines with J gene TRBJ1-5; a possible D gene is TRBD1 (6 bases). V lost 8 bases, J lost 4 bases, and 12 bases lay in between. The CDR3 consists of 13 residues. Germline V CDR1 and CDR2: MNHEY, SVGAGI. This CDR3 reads CASQIRGNQPQHF. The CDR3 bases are TGTGCCAGCCAGATCAGGGGTAATCAGCCCCAGCATTTT.